This TCR beta chain comes out of a study of T cells in Graves' hyperthyroidism and ophthalmopathy. Study background: Sampling of peripheral blood happened at initial diagnosis, prior to any treatment.

Hyperthyroidism had been newly diagnosed in patients aged 18 to 65, and its duration was under 2 months. Uncontrolled infections, other autoimmune diseases, pregnancy or lactation led to exclusion of patients. CDR3 length: 18 amino acids. Germline V CDR1 and CDR2: MNHEY, SVGAGI. Germline trimming cut 1 base from V and 2 bases from J; bases unmatched to any gene: 10. Amplified regions were TCR beta CDR3 sequences from RNA transcripts. The study used the HTBI primer set for a first-round RT-PCR of the TCR CDR3. Via MiXCR, TCRdb re-called the multiplex PCR reads, giving one row per CDR3 protein. This table holds about 500,000 distinct CDR3 sequences, roughly an eighth found once.

Sequenced input: blood. The clonotype originates from a woman under 30 with Graves' hyperthyroidism. The V gene is TRBV6-5, the J gene TRBJ2-2; 7 bases match TRBD2. The CDR3 reads CASSYWTWRERNTGELFF. CDR3 in DNA: TGTGCCAGCAGTTACTGGACTTGGCGGGAGCGCAACACCGGGGAGCTGTTTTTT.